These 24 T cell receptor beta chains were sequenced from one sample in a study of blood T cell repertoires in COVID-19. The data were produced by immunoSEQ multiplex PCR, yet TCRdb's version contains in-frame clones alone and is incomplete. The sample lists more than 200,000 clones; under 90% were seen once. Sequencing was carried out using peripheral blood. These receptors all come from a woman older than 75 with COVID-19, enrolled during active disease.

This clone appeared a few times. The chain links TRBV29-1 to TRBJ1-5, with D uncertain. The V gene lost 6 bases and the J gene lost 2 bases, with 20 bases spanning the gap. Germline V gene data show CDR1 as SQVTM and CDR2 as ANQGSEA. There are 16 residues in the CDR3. The CDR3 protein is CSVTLSSGIRNQPQHF. DNA of the CDR3: TGCAGCGTGACACTAAGCTCGGGGATACGCAATCAGCCCCAGCATTTT.

This chain joins TRBV19 and TRBJ1-2; maybe TRBD1 (6 bases). CDR1 and CDR2 from the germline V gene are LNHDA and SQIVND (reference sequence). The CDR3 sequence is 14 residues long. The germline V and J ends were trimmed by 4 bases and 4 bases, with 13 bases remaining between them. CDR3 sequence (DNA): TGTGCCAGTAGTACCAATGGGGGCCTCTATGGCTACACCTTC. Translating gives CASSTNGGLYGYTF.

The CDR3 nucleotides are TGCGCCAGCACCAGCGTCCCCGGGGTGGGTGGCTACACCTTC. Protein product: CASTSVPGVGGYTF. The V and J genes are TRBV5-1 and TRBJ1-2; unclear D gene. There are 14 residues in the CDR3. Germline V CDR1 and CDR2: SGHRS, YFSETQ. Trimming pared 6 bases from V and 7 bases from J, leaving 19 bases between.

This chain uses TRBV5-1 with TRBJ2-2, with D uncertain. Looked up from germline, CDR1 is SGHRS and CDR2 is YFSETQ. Deletions cut 1 base from V and 1 base from J, with 11 bases between. The CDR3 runs to 16 residues. In DNA form, the CDR3 reads TGCGCCAGCAGCTTGACCCGGGTTCAGAACACCGGGGAGCTGTTTTTT. This encodes CASSLTRVQNTGELFF. Full variable domain (outside the CDR3, taken from reference TRBV5-1 and TRBJ2-2): KAGVTQTPRYLIKTRGQQVTLSCSPISGHRSVSWYQQTPGQGLQFLFEYFSETQRNKGNFPGRFSGRQFSNSRSEMNVSTLELGDSALYLCASSLTRVQNTGELFFGEGSRLTVL.

This clone has more than one count but fewer than ten. J is TRBJ1-2 and V is TRBV6-2 or TRBV6-3; no reliable D call. The CDR3 contains 14 residues. The V end lost 2 bases, the J end lost 0 bases, and 7 bases lay between the germline ends. Germline CDR1 MNHEY, CDR2 SVGEGT. The CDR3 region has the DNA TGTGCCAGCAGTTACCTCACGGCTAACTATGGCTACACCTTC. Amino acid sequence: CASSYLTANYGYTF.

This chain links TRBV10-3 with TRBJ1-1; possibly TRBD1 for D (6 bases). The CDR3 contains 11 residues. Trimming pared 5 bases from V and 8 bases from J, leaving 9 bases between. Germline V gene data show CDR1 as ENHRY and CDR2 as SYGVKD. In nucleotides, the CDR3 is TGTGCCATCAGTTCAGGGGACGAAGCTTTCTTT. Translating gives CAISSGDEAFF.

This clone is a singleton in its sample. This chain connects TRBV9 to TRBJ1-1; a weak D match, TRBD1 (6 bases). V dropped 4 bases and J dropped 0 bases, with 10 bases sitting between them. CDR3 size: 14 residues. CDR1 and CDR2 from the germline V gene are SGDLS and YYNGEE. The CDR3: CASSLGQMNTEAFF. CDR3 DNA: TGTGCCAGCAGCCTCGGACAGATGAACACTGAAGCTTTCTTT.

V and J are TRBV5-1 and TRBJ1-1; 7 nucleotides agree with TRBD1. V gave up 4 bases and J gave up 1 base; unmatched junction bases: 7. This CDR3 comprises 15 residues. The germline V gene encodes CDR1 SGHRS and CDR2 YFSETQ. The CDR3 reads CASSTRQGKNTEAFF. Here the CDR3 DNA reads TGCGCCAGCAGCACCAGACAGGGTAAGAACACTGAAGCTTTCTTT.

This clone was counted between two and nine times. The rearrangement joins TRBV18 to TRBJ2-2; tentatively, D is TRBD2 (6 bases). There are 19 residues in the CDR3. Trimming pared 3 bases from V and 0 bases from J, leaving 20 bases between. The germline V gene encodes CDR1 KGHSH and CDR2 LQKENI. This CDR3 is CASSPSRSPRGSNTGELFF. The CDR3 DNA reads TGTGCCAGCTCACCGTCCCGAAGTCCGCGGGGCTCGAACACCGGGGAGCTGTTTTTT.

This chain links TRBV2 with TRBJ1-5; D is undetermined. The CDR3 length is 13 residues. V lost 8 bases and J 0 bases, leaving 8 bases between the germline ends. Germline CDR1 SNHLY, CDR2 FYNNEI. The DNA for the CDR3 is TGTGCCAGCGCGGCGAATAGCAATCAGCCCCAGCATTTT. Amino acid sequence: CASAANSNQPQHF.

This clone was found a few times. V usage is TRBV11-2 and J usage is TRBJ1-4; D gene uncertain. V dropped 5 bases and J dropped 5 bases, with 9 bases sitting between them. The length of the CDR3 is 13 residues. Germline V gives CDR1 SGHAT, CDR2 FQNNGV. The CDR3 nucleotides read TGTGCCAGCAGCCCTCAGTGGAATGAAAAACTGTTTTTT. Amino acids: CASSPQWNEKLFF.

V is TRBV18 and J is TRBJ2-1, with TRBD2 as a possible D gene (6 bases). The CDR3 has 16 residues. Trimming left V 3 bases short and J 0 bases short, with 12 bases between. Germline lookup yields CDR1 KGHSH and CDR2 LQKENI. The CDR3 coding sequence is TGTGCCAGCTCACCCCTATTCGGGGGCTCCTACAATGAGCAGTTCTTC. It translates to CASSPLFGGSYNEQFF.

The CDR3 here is CASSVAGGSTEAFF. In nucleotides, the CDR3 is TGTGCCAGCAGCGTAGCAGGGGGTAGCACTGAAGCTTTCTTT. The rearrangement joins TRBV9 to TRBJ1-1; 7 nucleotides line up with TRBD1. The CDR3 contains 14 residues. With 0 bases clipped from V and 4 bases from J, the junction kept 3 bases outside the gene matches. Per the germline V gene, CDR1 is SGDLS and CDR2 is YYNGEE.

The V gene is TRBV5-5, the J gene TRBJ2-7, with D perhaps TRBD1 (6 bases). V lost 4 bases and J 4 bases, leaving 18 bases between the germline ends. CDR1 is SGHKS and CDR2 is YYEKEE in the germline V gene (reference sequence). The CDR3 totals 15 residues. The CDR3 DNA reads as TGTGCCAGCAGCCAAATTAGGGGGATCCGGTACGAGCAGTACTTC. This sequence encodes CASSQIRGIRYEQYF.

This clone showed up just a few times. This sequence joins TRBV4-1 and TRBJ1-2; 9 bases are shared with TRBD1. The CDR3 sequence is 15 residues long. The V and J ends lost 9 bases and 0 bases, in that order; junction bases with no gene match: 8. The germline CDR1 and CDR2 sequences are MGHRA and YSYEKL. Written as DNA, the CDR3 is TGCGCCAGTTCGTCTGGACAGGGGACTAACTATGGCTACACCTTC. Protein: CASSSGQGTNYGYTF.

This clone came up once. V usage is TRBV7-8 and J usage is TRBJ2-5, with a weak D call TRBD2 (6 bases). V lost 0 bases, J lost 4 bases, and 9 bases lay in between. This CDR3 spans 14 amino acids. From germline, CDR1 is SGHVS and CDR2 FQNEAQ. Here the CDR3 reads CASSLAARGETQYF. In nucleotides, the CDR3 is TGTGCCAGCAGCTTAGCAGCGCGGGGAGAGACCCAGTACTTC.

The chain recombines TRBV3-1 (or the pseudogene TRBV3-2) with TRBJ1-6, with unresolved D. Germline CDR1 reads LGHDT; CDR2 reads YNNKEL (reference sequence). The V and J ends lost 0 bases and 5 bases respectively, with 11 bases between them. The CDR3 sequence is 16 residues long. In nucleotides, the CDR3 is TGTGCCAGCAGCCAAGAGGGTTTGGGCCATAATTCACCCCTCCACTTT. Its translation: CASSQEGLGHNSPLHF.

The chain joins TRBV7-8 to TRBJ2-5; 7 bases agree with TRBD2. The V segment lost 4 bases and the J segment 5 bases; nucleotides outside the gene matches: 13. This CDR3 is 16 amino acids long. Germline lookup yields CDR1 SGHVS and CDR2 FQNEAQ. CDR3 amino acids: CASSWGGGSPSETQYF. The CDR3 DNA sequence: TGTGCCAGCAGCTGGGGGGGAGGGTCCCCCTCGGAGACCCAGTACTTC.

The V gene is TRBV30, the J gene TRBJ1-2, with TRBD1 matching over 7 bases. The V gene end was trimmed by 0 bases and the J gene end by 7 bases; junction bases not matched to a gene: 5. In germline, CDR1 is GTSNPN, CDR2 SVGIG (reference sequence). This CDR3 comprises 13 residues. CDR3 nucleotide sequence: TGTGCCTGGAGTGTACAGGGGATCCGTGGCTACACCTTC. This sequence encodes CAWSVQGIRGYTF.

This clone was seen only once. V gene TRBV18 combines with J gene TRBJ1-1, with D uncertain. Trimming took off 0 bases at V and 1 base at J, with 15 bases between the two ends. Germline loops: CDR1 KGHSH, CDR2 LQKENI. This CDR3 has 17 amino acids. In DNA, the CDR3 is TGTGCCAGCTCACCACCTACTCCAGGCCAATCGAACACTGAAGCTTTCTTT. Residues: CASSPPTPGQSNTEAFF.

The V call is TRBV9, the J call TRBJ2-5; 8 nucleotides line up with TRBD1. The CDR3 has 14 residues. CDR1 and CDR2 (germline): SGDLS, YYNGEE. J gave up 7 bases and V 3 bases, and 8 bases lay outside the gene matches. The CDR3 is CASSAGQVEGTQYF. CDR3 DNA: TGTGCCAGCAGCGCGGGACAGGTTGAGGGGACCCAGTACTTC.

This clone was observed a few times. This chain links TRBV21-1 with TRBJ2-7; whether TRBD2, the table's D call, matches the DNA was not checked. TRBV21-1 is a pseudogene. The CDR3 spans 15 residues. CDR3 DNA sequence: TGTGCCAGCAGCAAACGGGAGGGGGCGTCATACGAGCAGTACTTC. Translated, it gives CASSKREGASYEQYF.

V is TRBV10-3 and J is TRBJ2-3, with D possibly matching TRBD2 (6 bases). The V end lost 10 bases, the J end lost 2 bases, and 10 bases lay between the germline ends. The CDR3 extends over 12 amino acids. The germline gives CDR1 ENHRY, CDR2 SYGVKD. The CDR3: CASAGYTDTQYF. CDR3 sequence (DNA): TGTGCCAGCGCGGGGTACACAGATACGCAGTATTTT.

The CDR3 loop reads CASRAQGITTEAFF. The CDR3 bases are TGTGCCAGCAGGGCACAGGGGATTACGACTGAAGCTTTCTTT. The chain joins TRBV11-2 to TRBJ1-1; 7 bases fit TRBD1. Unmatched junction bases numbered 9, after V lost 6 bases and J lost 5 bases. The germline V gene has CDR1 SGHAT and CDR2 FQNNGV. This CDR3 has 14 amino acids. The full variable domain, its missing parts supplied by reference TRBV11-2 and TRBJ1-1, is EAGVAQSPRYKIIEKRQSVAFWCNPISGHATLYWYQQILGQGPKLLIQFQNNGVVDDSQLPKDRFSAERLKGVDSTLKIQPAKLEDSAVYLCASRAQGITTEAFFGQGTRLTVV.